This is a list of T cell receptor beta chains from one sample in a study of CD49a tissue-resident CD8 T cells in human skin. Here immunoSEQ multiplex PCR was the method, and the copy in TCRdb shows in-frame clones only, minus some. The sample includes around 1,500 clones, 55% to 75% of them seen just once. Sequenced input: CLA- CD8+ effector memory T cells sorted from blood. These receptors all come from a human donor in good health. The CDR3 runs from the conserved cysteine through the conserved F or W. D genes are given only for firm matches. Clone size appears in some rows only: once, few, many, or a class for an expanded clone.

V gene	J gene	D gene	CDR3 length	clone size	CDR3 DNA	CDR3 protein
TRBV30	TRBJ2-1	TRBD1	16	-	TGTGCCTGGAGCCACCCCCTCGGGACAGGGTTTAGTGAGCAGTTCTTC	CAWSHPLGTGFSEQFF
TRBV7-6	TRBJ2-1	TRBD1	14	few	TGTGCCAGCAGCGAAAGGACAGGGGTATATGAGCAGTTCTTC	CASSERTGVYEQFF
TRBV6-4	TRBJ1-1	TRBD1	16	few	TGTGCCAGCTCAAGTTCTCCGGGACAGGGGAACACTGAAGCTTTCTTT	CASSSSPGQGNTEAFF
TRBV6-4	TRBJ2-1	TRBD2	15	-	TGTGCCAGCAGTGACGAGCGGGGGGGGTACAATGAGCAGTTCTTC	CASSDERGGYNEQFF
TRBV6-9	TRBJ2-7	-	16	-	TGTGCCAGCAGTTACTCGACGCAGGGGCATTCGGGCGAGCAGTACTTC	CASSYSTQGHSGEQYF
TRBV7-9	TRBJ1-1	TRBD1	17	-	TGTGCCAGCAGCTTAGTAACAAACAGGGGTCGGTACACTGAAGCTTTCTTT	CASSLVTNRGRYTEAFF
TRBV25-1	TRBJ2-7	-	14	-	TGTGCCAGCAATTCACACAGGAATATCTACGAGCAGTACTTC	CASNSHRNIYEQYF
TRBV13	TRBJ2-7	-	15	few	TGTGCCAGCAGCCCCCCGGGTAGCGGTTCGCGCGAGCAGTACTTC	CASSPPGSGSREQYF
TRBV5-1	TRBJ2-1	-	14	-	TGCGCCAGCGCCCTCGGGGGTGGGTACAATGAGCAGTTCTTC	CASALGGGYNEQFF
TRBV15	TRBJ1-2	TRBD1	15	-	TGTGCCACCAGCATTTACAGGGGGACCTCCTATGGCTACACCTTC	CATSIYRGTSYGYTF
TRBV5-6	TRBJ1-1	-	15	-	TGTGCCAGCAGTTATGAAACCACAGGGAACACTGAAGCTTTCTTT	CASSYETTGNTEAFF
TRBV4-2	TRBJ2-1	TRBD1	16	-	TGTGCCAGCAGCTATACCGACAGGGGCATTGGGAATGAGCAGTTCTTC	CASSYTDRGIGNEQFF
TRBV7-2	TRBJ2-5	-	15	-	TGTGCCAGCTTAGGGGGCGGGGTGTTGTGGGGGACCCAGTACTTC	CASLGGGVLWGTQYF
TRBV7-6	TRBJ2-1	TRBD1	17	few	TGTGCCAGCAGCTCCGAGACAGGGGGCGTAGGTTTTAATGAGCAGTTCTTC	CASSSETGGVGFNEQFF
TRBV28	TRBJ2-5	-	17	-	TGTGCCAGCAGTTTATGGGCCCCAGGGGCGGTGGGAGAGACCCAGTACTTC	CASSLWAPGAVGETQYF
TRBV6-1	TRBJ2-3	TRBD2	15	-	TGTGCCAGCGAAGGGTCAGCGGGAGGGGCAGATACGCAGTATTTT	CASEGSAGGADTQYF
TRBV9	TRBJ2-2	-	13	-	TGTGCTGCGGGTCCCTTAGACGCCGGGGAGCTGTTTTTT	CAAGPLDAGELFF
TRBV2	TRBJ2-1	-	15	-	TGTGCCAGCAGTCCTTCAGGGGTTAGTCCAAATGAGCAGTTCTTC	CASSPSGVSPNEQFF
TRBV5-1	TRBJ2-7	-	13	large	TGCGCCAGCAGAGAACATATAGCGTACGAGCAGTACTTC	CASREHIAYEQYF
TRBV7-9	TRBJ2-7	-	14	-	TGTGCCAGCAGCCTCGGACAGTCCCCCTACGAGCAGTACTTC	CASSLGQSPYEQYF
TRBV7-8	TRBJ2-3	-	14	-	TGTGCCAGCAGCTTAGATGGCCCTTTAGATACGCAGTATTTT	CASSLDGPLDTQYF
TRBV5-6	TRBJ2-7	TRBD1	14	large	TGTGCCAGCAGCTTGGGACAGGGGGCCTACGAGCAGTACTTC	CASSLGQGAYEQYF
TRBV6-6	TRBJ2-6	TRBD1	15	few	TGTGCCAGCAGCCTTACAGGGGATGGGGCCAACGTCCTGACTTTC	CASSLTGDGANVLTF
TRBV2	TRBJ1-2	TRBD1	17	-	TGTGCCAGCAGTCCAACCCGTCGGGACAGCGATGACTATGGCTACACCTTC	CASSPTRRDSDDYGYTF
TRBV7-2	TRBJ2-1	TRBD2	17	few	TGTGCCAGCAGCCCCCACAGCGGGGGGGTTTCCTACAATGAGCAGTTCTTC	CASSPHSGGVSYNEQFF
TRBV7-9	TRBJ2-2	TRBD1	19	once	TGTGCCAGCAGCTATCCCGGGACAGGGAATAATTTGCACACCGGGGAGCTGTTTTTT	CASSYPGTGNNLHTGELFF
TRBV19	TRBJ1-5	-	15	-	TGTGCCAGTAGTACACTCCTAGGGAGTAGGCAGCCCCAGCATTTT	CASSTLLGSRQPQHF
TRBV5-6	TRBJ1-2	TRBD1	15	-	TGTGCCAGCAGCTTGCCCCACCGGCAGGGGGCTGGCTACACCTTC	CASSLPHRQGAGYTF
TRBV28	TRBJ2-7	TRBD2	17	-	TGTGCCAGCAGTTTATGGACCCCCAGCGCGGGAGTAGACGAGCAGTACTTC	CASSLWTPSAGVDEQYF
TRBV28	TRBJ1-5	-	16	once	TGTGCCAGCAGTATACCAGGGGATTCTAGCAATCAGCCCCAGCATTTT	CASSIPGDSSNQPQHF
TRBV6-5	TRBJ2-4	-	15	-	TGTGCCAGCACTCAAAAGGGGGTGGCCAAAAACATTCAGTACTTC	CASTQKGVAKNIQYF
TRBV13	TRBJ2-1	TRBD2	15	-	TGTGCCAGCAGCTTCCGGGACTACTCCTACAATGAGCAGTTCTTC	CASSFRDYSYNEQFF
TRBV4-2	TRBJ2-7	TRBD2	15	-	TGTGCCAGCAGCCCGACTAGCGGGAGCTCCTACGAGCAGTACTTC	CASSPTSGSSYEQYF
TRBV7-9	TRBJ2-7	TRBD1	15	-	TGTGCCAGCAGCTTGTCGGACAGGGTGAGCCACGAGCAGTACTTC	CASSLSDRVSHEQYF
TRBV28	TRBJ1-4	-	15	-	TGTGCCAGCAGTTTGACAGTCTCCTTTTTTGAAAAACTGTTTTTT	CASSLTVSFFEKLFF
TRBV30	TRBJ2-2	TRBD1	14	-	TGTGCCTGGAGGACAGGGGGAGAGGCCGGGGAGCTGTTTTTT	CAWRTGGEAGELFF
TRBV6-4	TRBJ2-3	TRBD1	15	few	TGTGCCAGCAGTGACGGGGGACAGGAAACAGATACGCAGTATTTT	CASSDGGQETDTQYF
TRBV6-6	TRBJ1-4	-	13	few	TGTGCCAGCAGTCTAGGGGAGGAGGAAAAACTGTTTTTT	CASSLGEEEKLFF
TRBV7-9	TRBJ2-6	TRBD1	17	-	TGTGCCAGCAGCACGGACAGGATTCTCTCTGGGGCCAACGTCCTGACTTTC	CASSTDRILSGANVLTF
TRBV6-4	TRBJ2-1	TRBD2	15	few	TGTGCCAGCAGTGGGACTAGCGGCTCCTACAATGAGCAGTTCTTC	CASSGTSGSYNEQFF
TRBV6-1	TRBJ1-5	-	14	once	TGTGCCAGCAGTGAACTAACGGGGGAAGCGCCCCAGCATTTT	CASSELTGEAPQHF
TRBV6-4	TRBJ2-2	-	17	-	TGTGCCAGCAGTGACTCGGGTCGGGAGTTTAACACCGGGGAGCTGTTTTTT	CASSDSGREFNTGELFF
TRBV2	TRBJ2-7	-	16	-	TGTGCCAGCACCATCCTGACAATCCAGTCAGCCTACGAGCAGTACTTC	CASTILTIQSAYEQYF
TRBV4-2	TRBJ1-5	-	15	-	TGTGCCAGCAGCCAAGATACAGGAAGCAATCAGCCCCAGCATTTT	CASSQDTGSNQPQHF
TRBV4-2	TRBJ2-7	TRBD1	16	-	TGTGCCAGCAGCCAAGATGAGGGGACAGGGGCCTACGAGCAGTACTTC	CASSQDEGTGAYEQYF